This T cell receptor (beta chain) was identified in a study of T cell repertoires in cytomegalovirus infection. Study information: Shared public TCR beta signatures pointed to both CMV infection and a matching HLA type.

One entry per CDR3 protein, called by TCRdb with MiXCR from the reads. Of some 200,000 distinct CDR3 sequences detected, roughly a fifth appear once; the ten largest clones hold about 3%. Per germline, CDR1 SGHTA and CDR2 FQGNSA. The CDR3 is 16 amino acids. After removal of 3 bases from V and 3 bases from J, the junction contained 7 bases not matched to a gene. This clonotype was detected ten times or more. Source material: PBMCs. The TCR sequence derives from a human donor in good health (CMV status not recorded). Some clones in this sample may be carry-over from other donors' samples. The chain couples TRBV7-2 to TRBJ1-3, with 8 bases matching TRBD1. The CDR3 nucleotides read TGTGCCAGCAGCTTGGGTGGCAGGGGGCATGGAAACACCATATATTTT. Amino acids: CASSLGGRGHGNTIYF.